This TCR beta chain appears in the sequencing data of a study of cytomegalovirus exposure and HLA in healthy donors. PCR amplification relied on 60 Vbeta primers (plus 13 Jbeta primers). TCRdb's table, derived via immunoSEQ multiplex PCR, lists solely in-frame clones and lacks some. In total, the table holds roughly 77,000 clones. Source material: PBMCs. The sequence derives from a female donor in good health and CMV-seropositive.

CDR3 coding DNA: TGTGCCAGTAGTATAGGTAGCGGGACCGAGCAGTACTTC. Protein product: CASSIGSGTEQYF. The chain recombines TRBV19 with TRBJ2-7, with 8 positions matching TRBD2. This CDR3 is 13 amino acids long. Germline CDR1 reads LNHDA; CDR2 reads SQIVND (reference sequence). Trimming took 1 base from V and 6 from J; bases not matched to a gene: 2. The full variable domain, its missing parts supplied by reference TRBV19 and TRBJ2-7, is DGGITQSPKYLFRKEGQNVTLSCEQNLNHDAMYWYRQDPGQGLRLIYYSQIVNDFQKGDIAEGYSVSREKKESFPLTVTSAQKNPTAFYLCASSIGSGTEQYFGPGTRLTVT.